The table lists the clone carrying this T cell receptor beta chain with many counts. Its antigen is not known. Germline CDR1 MNHEY, CDR2 SVGEGT. The CDR3 totals 15 residues. The J segment lost 0 bases and the V segment lost 5 bases, leaving 5 bases of the junction unmatched. The entry originates in a study of T cell repertoires in cytomegalovirus infection. Across the study: It was the public TCR beta signatures that indicated both CMV infection and matching HLA type.

TCRdb independently ran MiXCR on the reads; one entry per CDR3 protein. The sample includes about 440,000 distinct CDR3 sequences, roughly 31% of them seen just once. Study-level results: There were HLA-C-restricted CMV-specific TCR beta clonotypes dominating the ex vivo response. Summed frequency of shared TCR beta families picked out CMV carriers who also had the relevant HLA.

This clonotype was sampled from a human donor in good health (CMV status not recorded). Some clones in this sample may be carry-over from other donors' samples. Sequencing was carried out using PBMCs. The chain joins TRBV6-2 or TRBV6-3 to TRBJ2-3; 7 positions agree with TRBD2. Written as DNA, the CDR3 is TGTGCCAGCAGTCCGACGGGGGGAAGCACAGATACGCAGTATTTT. As protein: CASSPTGGSTDTQYF.